The rows below give T cell receptor beta chains drawn from one sample of a study of blood T cells in healthy people across ages. Each CDR3 protein is one row after TCRdb ran MiXCR on the 5' RACE reads. Among approximately 800,000 distinct CDR3 sequences listed, about 34% were seen once. Source material: blood. Source of these receptors: a young man in good health. The CDR3 runs from the conserved cysteine through the conserved F or W. D genes are given only for firm matches. Clone size, where shown, is once, few, many, or a class for clones that have expanded.

abundance: .
d_gene: TRBD1
j_gene: TRBJ1-2
v_gene: TRBV4-3
CDR3nt: TGCGCCAGCAGCCAAGATCTCGGTTCAGGGACAGGGCCTTATGGCTACACCTTC
CDR3aa: CASSQDLGSGTGPYGYTF

abundance: .
d_gene: .
j_gene: TRBJ2-3
v_gene: TRBV5-1
CDR3nt: TGCGCCAGCAGCGCGGGTACTAGCTCAGATACGCAGTATTTT
CDR3aa: CASSAGTSSDTQYF

abundance: .
d_gene: .
j_gene: TRBJ2-7
v_gene: TRBV10-3
CDR3nt: TGTGCCATCAGTGGCGGGACAGAGACCCACGAGCAGTACTTC
CDR3aa: CAISGGTETHEQYF

abundance: few
d_gene: .
j_gene: TRBJ2-5
v_gene: TRBV6-6
CDR3nt: TGTGCCAGCAGTGCTACGACAGGAGTGGAGACCCAGTACTTC
CDR3aa: CASSATTGVETQYF

abundance: .
d_gene: .
j_gene: TRBJ1-5
v_gene: TRBV20-1
CDR3nt: TGCAGTGCCGCCACAAGCGAGAAGCTCCAGCATTTT
CDR3aa: CSAATSEKLQHF

abundance: few
d_gene: .
j_gene: TRBJ1-1
v_gene: TRBV20-1
CDR3nt: TGCAGTGCTAGAGCCACAGGGCGTGGCACTGAAGCTTTCTTT
CDR3aa: CSARATGRGTEAFF

abundance: .
d_gene: TRBD1
j_gene: TRBJ2-3
v_gene: TRBV10-3
CDR3nt: TGTGCCATCAGTGGGGGGACAGCCAATACAGATACGCAGTATTTT
CDR3aa: CAISGGTANTDTQYF

abundance: .
d_gene: TRBD1
j_gene: TRBJ2-4
v_gene: TRBV28
CDR3nt: TGTGCCAGCAGTTCGGACAGGGCCCGGGGGCAGTACTTC
CDR3aa: CASSSDRARGQYF

abundance: .
d_gene: .
j_gene: TRBJ2-3
v_gene: TRBV4-3
CDR3nt: TGCGCCAGCAGCCAAGATGGTGGAGCGGACACAGATACGCAGTATTTT
CDR3aa: CASSQDGGADTDTQYF

abundance: .
d_gene: .
j_gene: TRBJ2-5
v_gene: TRBV3-1
CDR3nt: TGTGTCAGCAGCCAAGGACAACAAGAGACCCAGTACTTC
CDR3aa: CVSSQGQQETQYF

abundance: many
d_gene: .
j_gene: TRBJ2-4
v_gene: TRBV4-2
CDR3nt: TGTGCCAGCAGCCAAGTTAGGCTGGACATTCAGTACTTC
CDR3aa: CASSQVRLDIQYF

abundance: .
d_gene: .
j_gene: TRBJ2-5
v_gene: TRBV27
CDR3nt: TGTGCCAGCAGTGTCGGAAGTATAGAGACCCAGTACTTC
CDR3aa: CASSVGSIETQYF

abundance: many
d_gene: .
j_gene: TRBJ1-2
v_gene: TRBV11-1
CDR3nt: TGTGCCAGCAGCTTTCCACGGGGAGGTGGCTACACCTTC
CDR3aa: CASSFPRGGGYTF

abundance: .
d_gene: .
j_gene: TRBJ2-5
v_gene: TRBV4-1
CDR3nt: TGCGCCAGCAGCCAAGAACCCTCTGTGGGAGAGACCCAGTACTTC
CDR3aa: CASSQEPSVGETQYF

abundance: .
d_gene: .
j_gene: TRBJ1-4
v_gene: TRBV2
CDR3nt: TGTGCCAGCAGTGAAGCGGTGGGGAGTCGGGGTGAAAAACTGTTTTTT
CDR3aa: CASSEAVGSRGEKLFF

abundance: .
d_gene: .
j_gene: TRBJ1-1
v_gene: TRBV12-3/TRBV12-4
CDR3nt: TGTGCCAGCAGTCTCACAGGAGACTGGGACACTGAAGCTTTCTTT
CDR3aa: CASSLTGDWDTEAFF

abundance: few
d_gene: .
j_gene: TRBJ1-1
v_gene: TRBV20-1
CDR3nt: TGCAGTGCTAGAGATCATATGGGGCTGCGTATGAACACTGAAGCTTTCTTT
CDR3aa: CSARDHMGLRMNTEAFF

abundance: .
d_gene: .
j_gene: TRBJ2-7
v_gene: TRBV29-1
CDR3nt: TGCAGCGTTGGCTATGAGCAGTACTTC
CDR3aa: CSVGYEQYF

abundance: few
d_gene: TRBD2
j_gene: TRBJ2-7
v_gene: TRBV5-5
CDR3nt: TGTGCCAGTAGCTTGGAAGGAGGACTAGCGGGTCAGAATGAGCAGTACTTC
CDR3aa: CASSLEGGLAGQNEQYF

abundance: many
d_gene: .
j_gene: TRBJ2-6
v_gene: TRBV14
CDR3nt: TGTGCCAGCAGCGGCCAGGCCCGGGGCTCTGGGGCCAACGTCCTGACTTTC
CDR3aa: CASSGQARGSGANVLTF

abundance: few
d_gene: .
j_gene: TRBJ2-2
v_gene: TRBV20-1
CDR3nt: TGCAGTGCTCCAAGAGCGTCGGGAGCCGCCACCGGGGAGCTGTTTTTT
CDR3aa: CSAPRASGAATGELFF

abundance: .
d_gene: .
j_gene: TRBJ1-4
v_gene: TRBV7-9
CDR3nt: TGTGCCAGCAGCTTAGGGACAGCTTCAACTAATGAAAAACTGTTTTTT
CDR3aa: CASSLGTASTNEKLFF

abundance: many
d_gene: .
j_gene: TRBJ1-2
v_gene: TRBV7-2
CDR3nt: TGTGCCAGCAGCTTAGAGCCGCTGAGCAGGGCTTATGGCTACACCTTC
CDR3aa: CASSLEPLSRAYGYTF

abundance: .
d_gene: TRBD1
j_gene: TRBJ2-7
v_gene: TRBV12-3/TRBV12-4
CDR3nt: TGTGCCAGCACTCCCGGACAGGACTCCTACGAGCAGTACTTC
CDR3aa: CASTPGQDSYEQYF

abundance: .
d_gene: .
j_gene: TRBJ1-1
v_gene: TRBV20-1
CDR3nt: TGCAGTGCTAGAGACGCCGGGAGCGCCACTGAAGCTTTCTTT
CDR3aa: CSARDAGSATEAFF

abundance: .
d_gene: TRBD1
j_gene: TRBJ1-1
v_gene: TRBV18
CDR3nt: TGTGCCAGCTCACCGAGGGGACAGGGTGAAGCTTTCTTT
CDR3aa: CASSPRGQGEAFF

abundance: few
d_gene: .
j_gene: TRBJ2-7
v_gene: TRBV2
CDR3nt: TGTGCCAGCAGAGACGGAGAGGCGATCTACGAGCAGTACTTC
CDR3aa: CASRDGEAIYEQYF

abundance: few
d_gene: TRBD2
j_gene: TRBJ2-3
v_gene: TRBV5-1
CDR3nt: TGCGCCAGCAGCTTGGATGGCGGGGGGGCGACTGATACGCAGTATTTT
CDR3aa: CASSLDGGGATDTQYF

abundance: many
d_gene: .
j_gene: TRBJ1-5
v_gene: TRBV15
CDR3nt: TGTGCCACCAGCAGAGATGCAGGGAGCGGTCAGCCCCAGCATTTT
CDR3aa: CATSRDAGSGQPQHF

abundance: .
d_gene: TRBD2
j_gene: TRBJ2-1
v_gene: TRBV5-1
CDR3nt: TGCGCCAGCAGCTTGGCCGGGGGGAGCTCCTACACTGAGCAGTTCTTC
CDR3aa: CASSLAGGSSYTEQFF

abundance: .
d_gene: TRBD1
j_gene: TRBJ2-7
v_gene: TRBV6-5
CDR3nt: TGTGCCAGCAGTAGCACCGGGACAGGGGACGAGCAGTACTTC
CDR3aa: CASSSTGTGDEQYF

abundance: .
d_gene: .
j_gene: TRBJ1-1
v_gene: TRBV7-2
CDR3nt: TGTGCCAGCGTCGGGTTTGAAGCTTTCTTT
CDR3aa: CASVGFEAFF

abundance: .
d_gene: .
j_gene: TRBJ2-5
v_gene: TRBV20-1
CDR3nt: TGCAGTGCTAGAGTAGGACAGACAGAGACCCAGTACTTC
CDR3aa: CSARVGQTETQYF

abundance: many
d_gene: .
j_gene: TRBJ2-5
v_gene: TRBV6-2/TRBV6-3
CDR3nt: TGTGCCAGCAGTTGGAGCTTTCGGGTAAAAAAAGAGACCCAGTACTTC
CDR3aa: CASSWSFRVKKETQYF

abundance: .
d_gene: TRBD2
j_gene: TRBJ2-1
v_gene: TRBV12-3/TRBV12-4
CDR3nt: TGTGCCAGCAGTTCCGGGACTAGCGGGGACCATGAGCAGTTCTTC
CDR3aa: CASSSGTSGDHEQFF

abundance: .
d_gene: .
j_gene: TRBJ2-5
v_gene: TRBV29-1
CDR3nt: TGCAGCTCGAAGGTACTTCAGGAGACCCAGTACTTC
CDR3aa: CSSKVLQETQYF

abundance: .
d_gene: TRBD1
j_gene: TRBJ2-2
v_gene: TRBV27
CDR3nt: TGTGCCAGCAGTTTATACGACAGGGGGCCAAAGAACACCGGGGAGCTGTTTTTT
CDR3aa: CASSLYDRGPKNTGELFF

abundance: .
d_gene: .
j_gene: TRBJ2-2
v_gene: TRBV10-3
CDR3nt: TGTGCCATCAGTGAGTCTTCCCTGCCGGGGGGCGACACCGGGGAGCTGTTTTTT
CDR3aa: CAISESSLPGGDTGELFF

abundance: many
d_gene: .
j_gene: TRBJ1-1
v_gene: TRBV4-3
CDR3nt: TGCGCCAGCAGCCAAGCGCAGGGGTGGAACACTGAAGCTTTCTTT
CDR3aa: CASSQAQGWNTEAFF

abundance: few
d_gene: TRBD1
j_gene: TRBJ2-7
v_gene: TRBV6-5
CDR3nt: TGTGCCAGCGGGGGTGGACAGGGGGTCAACGAGCAGTACTTC
CDR3aa: CASGGGQGVNEQYF

abundance: .
d_gene: .
j_gene: TRBJ2-3
v_gene: TRBV20-1
CDR3nt: TGCAGTGCTCTGCGGGATCCATCATCGGATACGCAGTATTTT
CDR3aa: CSALRDPSSDTQYF

abundance: few
d_gene: .
j_gene: TRBJ2-3
v_gene: TRBV7-3
CDR3nt: TGTGCCAGCAGCTTACGGCCCGTTGGGTACCGCACAGATACGCAGTATTTT
CDR3aa: CASSLRPVGYRTDTQYF

abundance: .
d_gene: .
j_gene: TRBJ1-4
v_gene: TRBV20-1
CDR3nt: TGCAGTGCTGGAGACGGGCAGTTTGAAAAACTGTTTTTT
CDR3aa: CSAGDGQFEKLFF

abundance: .
d_gene: .
j_gene: TRBJ2-3
v_gene: TRBV2
CDR3nt: TGTGCCAGCAGTGAGCGAACTCGGACCTCCACAGATACGCAGTATTTT
CDR3aa: CASSERTRTSTDTQYF

abundance: .
d_gene: .
j_gene: TRBJ2-7
v_gene: TRBV6-2/TRBV6-3
CDR3nt: TGTGCCAGCAGTTTAGTAGGGGATACCGAGCAGTACTTC
CDR3aa: CASSLVGDTEQYF

abundance: many
d_gene: .
j_gene: TRBJ2-1
v_gene: TRBV7-9
CDR3nt: TGTGCCAGCAGCCCCCCAGGGAGCTCCTACAATGAGCAGTTCTTC
CDR3aa: CASSPPGSSYNEQFF

abundance: many
d_gene: TRBD1
j_gene: TRBJ2-1
v_gene: TRBV5-5
CDR3nt: TGTGCCAGCAGCCCGCGACAGGGGGGTGCCTACAATGAGCAGTTCTTC
CDR3aa: CASSPRQGGAYNEQFF

abundance: many
d_gene: .
j_gene: TRBJ2-7
v_gene: TRBV7-2
CDR3nt: TGTGCCAGCAGCTTAGGGGCGTCCTACGAGCAGTACTTC
CDR3aa: CASSLGASYEQYF

abundance: few
d_gene: TRBD2
j_gene: TRBJ2-2
v_gene: TRBV11-2
CDR3nt: TGTGCCAGCCCAAAGCGGGGATACACCGGGGAGCTGTTTTTT
CDR3aa: CASPKRGYTGELFF

abundance: few
d_gene: TRBD1
j_gene: TRBJ1-1
v_gene: TRBV12-3/TRBV12-4
CDR3nt: TGTGCCAGCCTTAGGACAGGGAAGACTGAAGCTTTCTTT
CDR3aa: CASLRTGKTEAFF

abundance: few
d_gene: .
j_gene: TRBJ1-5
v_gene: TRBV28
CDR3nt: TGTGCCAGCAGCCGGGGGGCAGGGTTGAATCAGCCCCAGCATTTT
CDR3aa: CASSRGAGLNQPQHF

abundance: few
d_gene: .
j_gene: TRBJ1-2
v_gene: TRBV27
CDR3nt: TGTGCCAGCAGTTTCGGACCGGACATTTCTTATGGCTACACCTTC
CDR3aa: CASSFGPDISYGYTF

abundance: many
d_gene: TRBD1
j_gene: TRBJ2-3
v_gene: TRBV29-1
CDR3nt: TGCAGCGTTGAAGGGACAGGTAGGGGTGATACGCAGTATTTT
CDR3aa: CSVEGTGRGDTQYF

abundance: .
d_gene: TRBD1
j_gene: TRBJ1-4
v_gene: TRBV20-1
CDR3nt: TGCAGTGCTAGAGATCGTGCAGGGGGTCGGGAAAAACTGTTTTTT
CDR3aa: CSARDRAGGREKLFF

abundance: .
d_gene: .
j_gene: TRBJ2-7
v_gene: TRBV29-1
CDR3nt: TGCAGCGCAGGGTCAAGCGACTACGAGCAGTACTTC
CDR3aa: CSAGSSDYEQYF

abundance: .
d_gene: .
j_gene: TRBJ2-3
v_gene: TRBV5-1
CDR3nt: TGCGCCAGCAGCTTGCCCAGCACAGATACGCGGTATTTT
CDR3aa: CASSLPSTDTRYF

abundance: many
d_gene: TRBD1
j_gene: TRBJ2-7
v_gene: TRBV20-1
CDR3nt: TGCAGTGCTACCGGGACAGACTTCTACGAGCAGTACTTC
CDR3aa: CSATGTDFYEQYF

abundance: once
d_gene: .
j_gene: TRBJ2-1
v_gene: TRBV10-2
CDR3nt: TGCGCCAGCAGTGAGAGCCGGCTAGTTGTGAGGTATGAGCAGTTCTTC
CDR3aa: CASSESRLVVRYEQFF